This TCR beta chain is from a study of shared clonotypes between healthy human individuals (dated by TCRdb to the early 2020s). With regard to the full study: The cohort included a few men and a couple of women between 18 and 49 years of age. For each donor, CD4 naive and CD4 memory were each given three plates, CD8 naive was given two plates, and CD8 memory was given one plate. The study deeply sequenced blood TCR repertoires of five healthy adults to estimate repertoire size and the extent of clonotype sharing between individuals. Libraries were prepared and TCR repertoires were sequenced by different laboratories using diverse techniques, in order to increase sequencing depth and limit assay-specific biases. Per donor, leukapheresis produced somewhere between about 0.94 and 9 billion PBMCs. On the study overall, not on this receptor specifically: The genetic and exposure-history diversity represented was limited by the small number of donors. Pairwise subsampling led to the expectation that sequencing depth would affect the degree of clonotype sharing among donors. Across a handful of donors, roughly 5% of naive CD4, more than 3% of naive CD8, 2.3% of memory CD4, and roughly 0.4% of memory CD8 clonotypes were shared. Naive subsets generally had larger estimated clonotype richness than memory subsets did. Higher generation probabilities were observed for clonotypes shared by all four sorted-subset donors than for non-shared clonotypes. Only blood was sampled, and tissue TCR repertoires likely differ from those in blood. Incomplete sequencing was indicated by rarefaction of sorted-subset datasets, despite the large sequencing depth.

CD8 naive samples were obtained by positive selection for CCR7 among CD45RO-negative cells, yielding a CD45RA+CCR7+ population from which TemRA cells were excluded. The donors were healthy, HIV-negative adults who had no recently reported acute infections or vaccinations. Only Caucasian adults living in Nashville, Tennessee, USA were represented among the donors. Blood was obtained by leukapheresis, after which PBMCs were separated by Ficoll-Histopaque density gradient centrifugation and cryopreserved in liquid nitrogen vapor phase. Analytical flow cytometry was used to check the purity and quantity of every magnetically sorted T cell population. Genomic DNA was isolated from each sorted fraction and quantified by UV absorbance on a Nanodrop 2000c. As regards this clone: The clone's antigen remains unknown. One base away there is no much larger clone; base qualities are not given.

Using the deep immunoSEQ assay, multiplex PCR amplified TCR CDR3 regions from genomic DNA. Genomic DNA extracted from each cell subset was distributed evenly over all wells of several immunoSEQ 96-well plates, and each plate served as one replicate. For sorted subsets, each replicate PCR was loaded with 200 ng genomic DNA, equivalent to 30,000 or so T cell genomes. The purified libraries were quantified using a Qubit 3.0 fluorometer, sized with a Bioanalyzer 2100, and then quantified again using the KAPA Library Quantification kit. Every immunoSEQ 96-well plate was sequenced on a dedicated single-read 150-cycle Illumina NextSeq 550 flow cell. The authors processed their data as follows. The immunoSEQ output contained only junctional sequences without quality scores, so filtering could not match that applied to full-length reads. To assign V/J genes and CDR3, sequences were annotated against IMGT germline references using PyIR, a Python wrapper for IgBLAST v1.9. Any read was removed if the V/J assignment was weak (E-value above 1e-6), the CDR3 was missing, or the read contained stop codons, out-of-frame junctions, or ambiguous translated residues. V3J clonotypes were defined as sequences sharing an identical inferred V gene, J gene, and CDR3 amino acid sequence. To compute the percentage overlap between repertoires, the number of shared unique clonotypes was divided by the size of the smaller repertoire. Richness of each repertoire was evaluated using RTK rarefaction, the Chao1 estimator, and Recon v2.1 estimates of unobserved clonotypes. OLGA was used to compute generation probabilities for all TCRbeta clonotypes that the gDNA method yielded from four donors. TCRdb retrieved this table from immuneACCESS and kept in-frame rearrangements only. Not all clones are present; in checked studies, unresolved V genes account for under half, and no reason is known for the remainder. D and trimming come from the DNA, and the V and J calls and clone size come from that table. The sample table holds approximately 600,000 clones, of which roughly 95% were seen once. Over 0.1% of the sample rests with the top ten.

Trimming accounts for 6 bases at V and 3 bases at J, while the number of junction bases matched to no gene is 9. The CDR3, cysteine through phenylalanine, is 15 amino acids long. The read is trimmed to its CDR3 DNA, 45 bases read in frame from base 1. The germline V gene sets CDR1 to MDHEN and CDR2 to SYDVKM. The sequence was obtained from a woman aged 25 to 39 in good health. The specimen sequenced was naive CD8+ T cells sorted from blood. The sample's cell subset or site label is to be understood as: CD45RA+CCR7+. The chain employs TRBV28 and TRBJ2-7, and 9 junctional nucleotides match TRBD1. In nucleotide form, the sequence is TGTGCCAGCAGACTTACCGGGACAGGGATCTACGAGCAGTACTTC. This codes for CASRLTGTGIYEQYF.